The next 23 T cell receptor beta chains were all read from a single sample in a study of early T cells in non-severe SARS-CoV-2 infection. TCRdb ran MiXCR on the 5' RACE reads and lists one entry per CDR3 protein. The sample holds around 40,000 distinct CDR3 sequences, less than 8% seen once. The input for sequencing was whole blood, taken at baseline. The receptor set was obtained from an adult who was a healthcare worker with PCR-confirmed SARS-CoV-2 infection or an uninfected control (not recorded which).

The table lists this clonotype with many counts. The rearrangement joins TRBV20-1 to TRBJ2-1; 11 nucleotides agree with TRBD2. From germline, CDR1 is DFQATT and CDR2 SNEGSKA (reference sequence). Losses at the gene ends were 6 bases for V and 4 bases for J; bases not matched to a gene: 8. There are 15 residues in the CDR3. The CDR3 here is CSARWGTSGYNEQFF. In DNA, the CDR3 is TGCAGTGCCCGATGGGGGACTAGCGGATACAATGAGCAGTTCTTC.

This chain joins TRBV6-2 or TRBV6-3 and TRBJ2-2; D uncertain. Trimming removed 6 bases at V and 1 base at J, with 9 bases between. The CDR3 length is 14 residues. Germline V gene sequence: CDR1 MNHEY, CDR2 SVGEGT. CDR3 nucleotides: TGTGCCAGCAGCTTTTCAGGGAACACCGGGGAGCTGTTTTTT. As protein: CASSFSGNTGELFF.

This clonotype was picked up a small number of times. This chain uses TRBV12-3 or TRBV12-4 with TRBJ1-4, with D uncertain. The V gene lost 7 bases and the J gene lost 8 bases, with 17 bases spanning the gap. The CDR3 has 14 residues. The chain's CDR3 is CASTLQSRSEKLFF. The CDR3 nucleotides are TGTGCCAGCACATTACAGAGCAGGTCGGAAAAACTGTTTTTT.

The J gene is TRBJ2-1, the V gene TRBV24-1; D possibly matches TRBD1 or TRBD2 (6 bases each). The CDR3 has 13 amino acids. Germline CDR1 reads KGHDR; CDR2 reads SFDVKD. The germline V and J ends were trimmed by 4 bases and 12 bases, with 15 bases remaining between them. The CDR3 bases are TGTGCCACCAGTGAACAGGGAGGAGTCGGGCAGTTCTTC. Its translation: CATSEQGGVGQFF.

In this sample, this clonotype turned up a few times. J is TRBJ2-2 and V is TRBV6-1, with D unresolved. Germline V gene data show CDR1 as MNHNS and CDR2 as SASEGT. Trimming shortened V by 2 bases and J by 6 bases, and 10 bases separated the two germline ends. The CDR3 has 14 residues. The CDR3: CASSENLPPGELFF. DNA of the CDR3: TGTGCCAGCAGTGAAAATCTCCCCCCCGGGGAGCTGTTTTTT.

This clonotype was observed at least ten times. CDR3 residues: CASRLRTVSYEQYF. DNA of the CDR3: TGTGCCAGCAGACTCAGGACTGTCTCCTACGAGCAGTACTTC. The V call is TRBV6-5, the J call TRBJ2-7; D possibly corresponds to TRBD2 (5 bases). Germline CDR1 MNHEY, CDR2 SVGAGI. This CDR3 spans 14 amino acids. Trimming pared 6 bases from V and 0 bases from J, leaving 12 bases between.

The chain couples TRBV4-3 to TRBJ1-6; TRBD1 is a possible D gene (6 bases). Deletions cut 0 bases from V and 7 bases from J, with 13 bases between. This CDR3 is built from 16 residues. Germline V lookup: CDR1 LGHNA, CDR2 YSLEER. The DNA of the CDR3 is TGCGCCAGCAGCCAAGATCTTCCAGGGGCGAATTCACCCCTCCACTTT. Its translation is CASSQDLPGANSPLHF.

The rearrangement links TRBV2 to TRBJ1-1; D call uncertain. There are 12 residues in the CDR3. Germline CDR1 SNHLY, CDR2 FYNNEI. V was shortened by 5 bases and J by 7 bases, with 11 bases between the two germline ends. CDR3 loop: CASSSLMGEAFF. The CDR3 nucleotides are TGTGCCAGCAGTTCACTGATGGGTGAAGCTTTCTTT.

The chain employs TRBV20-1 and TRBJ2-2; weak D call: TRBD2 (6 bases). This CDR3 region has 15 residues. The V and J ends lost 6 bases and 1 base respectively, with 15 bases between them. CDR1 and CDR2 (germline): DFQATT, SNEGSKA (reference sequence). The CDR3: CSAETGTGNTGELFF. CDR3 DNA sequence: TGCAGTGCAGAAACCGGGACTGGGAACACCGGGGAGCTGTTTTTT.

The chain has TRBV29-1 and TRBJ2-7; maybe TRBD1 (5 bases). The ends were cut back, 7 bases at V and 2 bases at J, with 15 bases in the middle. The CDR3 is made up of 13 amino acids. The V gene's germline CDR1 is SQVTM and CDR2 ANQGSEA. This chain's CDR3 is CSGGLGAPYEQYF. In DNA, the CDR3 is TGCAGCGGGGGATTAGGGGCTCCCTACGAGCAGTACTTC.

This clonotype has at least ten counts. This chain joins TRBV20-1 and TRBJ2-1; D is perhaps TRBD1 (5 bases). This CDR3 spans 13 amino acids. The V gene lost 0 bases and the J gene lost 10 bases, with 13 bases spanning the gap. Germline loops: CDR1 DFQATT, CDR2 SNEGSKA (reference sequence). The CDR3 here is CSARDWGETEQFF. CDR3 DNA sequence: TGCAGTGCTAGAGATTGGGGCGAGACGGAGCAGTTCTTC.

The J gene is TRBJ1-6, the V gene TRBV25-1; tentative D call: TRBD1 (5 bases). Germline values: CDR1 MGHDK, CDR2 SYGVNS. V was trimmed by 3 bases and J by 13 bases, leaving 13 bases between them. The CDR3 is 13 residues long. The DNA of the CDR3 is TGTGCCAGCAGTGACAGGGCCCTTCATCCCCTCCACTTT. This sequence encodes CASSDRALHPLHF.

The chain is built from TRBV6-5 and TRBJ2-7; D is possibly TRBD2 (5 bases). The ends were cut back, 6 bases at V and 0 bases at J, with 12 bases in the middle. CDR3 length: 14 residues. Germline V CDR1 and CDR2: MNHEY, SVGAGI. The CDR3 region has the DNA TGTGCCAGCAGGAGGACTCTAAGCTCCTACGAGCAGTACTTC. Translating gives CASRRTLSSYEQYF.

This clonotype was counted many times. V gene TRBV6-1 combines with J gene TRBJ2-6; the match to TRBD1 covers 7 bases. Germline CDR1 MNHNS, CDR2 SASEGT. With 2 bases clipped from V and 1 base from J, the junction kept 2 bases outside the gene matches. This CDR3 has 16 residues. The CDR3 reads CASSETTGSGANVLTF. As DNA, the CDR3 is TGTGCCAGCAGTGAAACGACAGGGTCTGGGGCCAACGTCCTGACTTTC.

The table lists this clonotype with a few counts. The chain links TRBV27 to TRBJ2-2; maybe TRBD1 (6 bases). The CDR3 length is 15 residues. Trimming left V 3 bases short and J 4 bases short, with 12 bases between. CDR1 MNHEY and CDR2 SMNVEV come from the germline V gene (reference sequence). DNA of the CDR3: TGTGCCAGCAGTTTTTTCAGGGGCGGCACCGGGGAGCTGTTTTTT. Its protein is CASSFFRGGTGELFF.

This clonotype was recorded a few times. The chain couples TRBV20-1 to TRBJ1-2; possible D gene TRBD1, 5 bases. Germline assignment: CDR1 DFQATT and CDR2 SNEGSKA (reference sequence). Trimming took 6 bases from V and 5 from J, leaving 13 bases between them. CDR3 length: 12 residues. CDR3: CSAQSGLYGYTF. CDR3 coding DNA: TGCAGTGCCCAGTCGGGACTTTATGGCTACACCTTC.

The chain recombines TRBV11-2 with TRBJ1-3; 9 nucleotides agree with TRBD1. This CDR3 is built from 15 residues. The germline V gene encodes CDR1 SGHAT and CDR2 FQNNGV. With 5 bases clipped from V and 5 bases from J, the junction kept 7 bases outside the gene matches. In DNA form, the CDR3 reads TGTGCCAGCAGCCCCGGACAGGGGAAACGAAACACCATATATTTT. It translates to CASSPGQGKRNTIYF.

This clonotype was detected many times. The rearrangement uses TRBV24-1 and TRBJ2-3; 10 nucleotides line up with TRBD2. The CDR3 extends over 18 amino acids. V lost 0 bases to trimming and J lost 1 base; unmatched junction nucleotides: 6. CDR1 KGHDR and CDR2 SFDVKD come from the germline V gene. The CDR3 region is CATSDLPQTSGRTDTQYF. CDR3 DNA: TGTGCCACCAGTGATTTGCCTCAGACTAGCGGGCGCACAGATACGCAGTATTTT.

This clonotype has more than one count but fewer than ten. V is TRBV20-1 and J is TRBJ2-7, with TRBD2 matching over 10 bases. The CDR3 consists of 14 residues. V shed 5 bases and J 5 bases; nucleotides not matched to a gene: 9. Looked up from germline, CDR1 is DFQATT and CDR2 is SNEGSKA (reference sequence). CDR3 coding DNA: TGCAGTGCTCCGTACCTAGCGGGAGCTGACGAGCAGTACTTC. Translating gives CSAPYLAGADEQYF.

Judged by abundance, this clonotype is large. The chain employs TRBV7-9 and TRBJ2-7; D is ambiguous. V was cut by 1 base and J by 6 bases, with 10 bases left in between. The CDR3 runs 13 residues. Germline CDR1 reads SEHNR; CDR2 reads FQNEAQ (reference sequence). The CDR3 region has the DNA TGTGCCAGCAGCTTAGGGGGTCAGGTCGAGCAGTACTTC. Translated, it gives CASSLGGQVEQYF. The full variable domain, completed using reference TRBV7-9 and TRBJ2-7, is DTGVSQNPRHKITKRGQNVTFRCDPISEHNRLYWYRQTLGQGPEFLTYFQNEAQLEKSRLLSDRFSAERPKGSFSTLEIQRTEQGDSAMYLCASSLGGQVEQYFGPGTRLTVT.

CDR3 sequence reads: CASSPTGRYNEQFF. Here the CDR3 DNA reads TGTGCCAGCAGCCCCACGGGACGCTACAATGAGCAGTTCTTC. This chain connects TRBV3-1 to TRBJ2-1; D could derive from TRBD1 or TRBD2 (5 bases each). This CDR3 has 14 amino acids. Trimming stripped 4 bases from V and 3 bases from J, with 10 bases between. Germline V gives CDR1 LGHDT, CDR2 YNNKEL (reference sequence).

The chain carries TRBV19 and TRBJ1-5; unclear D gene. Trimming removed 3 bases from V and 9 bases from J, with 12 bases in between. Germline-derived CDR1 and CDR2 are LNHDA and SQIVND (reference sequence). This CDR3 has 13 amino acids. This CDR3 reads CASSIGQTWPQHF. In nucleotides, the CDR3 is TGTGCCAGTAGTATCGGTCAGACGTGGCCCCAGCATTTT.

The CDR3 bases are TGCAGTGCTAGAGATTGGTCAGGGATCAATGAGCAGTTCTTC. Translated: CSARDWSGINEQFF. The chain has TRBV20-1 and TRBJ2-1; D perhaps matches TRBD1 (5 bases). Germline CDR1 and CDR2: DFQATT and SNEGSKA (reference sequence). V lost 0 bases to trimming and J lost 6 bases, with 12 bases between them. The CDR3 contains 14 residues.